Each of the 7 T cell receptor beta chains below was sequenced from the same sample in a study of blood T cell repertoires in COVID-19. Data came from immunoSEQ multiplex PCR; TCRdb stores just in-frame clones and leaves some out. The data contain more than 100,000 clones, around 78% of them seen just once; the ten biggest clones take up approximately 2.5%. Sequenced input: peripheral blood. Every receptor here comes from a man between 65 and 80 years old with acute or convalescent COVID-19.

This clone was picked up a small number of times. CDR3 coding DNA: TGTGCCAGTACTGGCGGCAGGGTGGCCGGGGAGCTGTTTTTT. Protein: CASTGGRVAGELFF. The chain has TRBV19 and TRBJ2-2, with TRBD1 as a possible D gene (5 bases). The germline V and J ends were trimmed by 7 bases and 6 bases, with 15 bases remaining between them. Germline CDR1 and CDR2: LNHDA and SQIVND (reference sequence). This CDR3 contains 14 residues.

This sequence joins TRBV11-2 and TRBJ1-1; tentatively, D is TRBD1 (6 bases). Looked up from germline, CDR1 is SGHAT and CDR2 is FQNNGV. The length of the CDR3 is 12 residues. V was clipped by 5 bases and J by 7 bases, with 11 bases between them. CDR3 nucleotide sequence: TGTGCCAGCAGCGAACAGGGCCTTGAAGCTTTCTTT. Its protein is CASSEQGLEAFF.

V and J are TRBV7-9 and TRBJ2-1; weak D call: TRBD2 (6 bases). The CDR3 extends over 15 amino acids. From germline, CDR1 is SEHNR and CDR2 FQNEAQ (reference sequence). Trimming took 7 bases from V and 7 from J, leaving 20 bases between them. CDR3 DNA: TGTGCCAGCACCAGACTAGTCCGAACACAAAATGAGCAGTTCTTC. Protein: CASTRLVRTQNEQFF. Variable domain in full (rest from reference TRBV7-9 and TRBJ2-1): DTGVSQNPRHKITKRGQNVTFRCDPISEHNRLYWYRQTLGQGPEFLTYFQNEAQLEKSRLLSDRFSAERPKGSFSTLEIQRTEQGDSAMYLCASTRLVRTQNEQFFGPGTRLTVL.

The chain links TRBV19 to TRBJ1-5; D is undetermined. CDR1 and CDR2 (germline): LNHDA, SQIVND (reference sequence). CDR3 length: 14 residues. Trimming took 1 base from V and 4 from J, leaving 8 bases between them. The CDR3 here is CASSIVAPNQPQHF. The CDR3 DNA reads TGTGCCAGTAGTATAGTGGCTCCTAATCAGCCCCAGCATTTT.

This chain links TRBV6-2 or TRBV6-3 with TRBJ1-4; D is unclear. Trimming took 0 bases from V and 4 from J, leaving 12 bases between them. Germline assignment: CDR1 MNHEY and CDR2 SVGEGT. This CDR3 is 16 amino acids long. CDR3 in DNA: TGTGCCAGCAGTTACTCCGCGGGAACGGGTAATGAAAAACTGTTTTTT. As protein: CASSYSAGTGNEKLFF.

This chain links TRBV6-2 or TRBV6-3 with TRBJ2-2; 13 positions agree with TRBD2. This CDR3 has 17 residues. Per germline, CDR1 MNHEY and CDR2 SVGEGT. The junction had 7 bases not matched to a gene; V was cut back by 6 bases and J by 3 bases. The CDR3 is CASSPLAGGPDTGELFF. The CDR3 DNA is TGTGCCAGCAGCCCACTAGCGGGGGGGCCTGACACCGGGGAGCTGTTTTTT.

The chain links TRBV14 to TRBJ1-5; 7 bases are shared with TRBD1. CDR3 length: 15 amino acids. J lost 2 bases, V lost 4 bases, and 5 bases had no gene match. The germline V gene encodes CDR1 SGHDN and CDR2 FVKESK. The CDR3 DNA reads as TGTGCCAGCAGCCGTGACAGGGAGGGCAATCAGCCCCAGCATTTT. Encoded protein: CASSRDREGNQPQHF.